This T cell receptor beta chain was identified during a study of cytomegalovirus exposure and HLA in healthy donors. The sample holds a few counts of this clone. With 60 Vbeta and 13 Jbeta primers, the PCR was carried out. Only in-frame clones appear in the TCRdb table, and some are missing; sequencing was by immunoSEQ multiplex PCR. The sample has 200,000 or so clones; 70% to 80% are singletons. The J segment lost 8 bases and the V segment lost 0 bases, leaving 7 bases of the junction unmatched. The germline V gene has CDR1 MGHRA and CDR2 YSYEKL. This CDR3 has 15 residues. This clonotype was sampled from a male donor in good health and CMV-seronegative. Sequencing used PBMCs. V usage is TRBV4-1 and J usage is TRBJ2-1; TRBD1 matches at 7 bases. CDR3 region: CASSQEPRGRDEQFF. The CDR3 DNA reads TGCGCCAGCAGCCAAGAGCCGAGGGGGCGCGATGAGCAGTTCTTC.